This T cell receptor (beta chain) is drawn from a study of cytomegalovirus exposure and HLA in healthy donors. Points from the study as a whole: Productive rates of about 90% or about 30% were seen for most TCR beta V segments in an earlier analysis.

As for this clone: Antigen specificity is unknown.

Participants comprised healthy donors of bone marrow. The donors, nominally healthy at sampling, likely had unrecorded immune exposures. Both 60 Vbeta primers and 13 Jbeta primers went into the PCR. Profiling relied on immunoSEQ multiplex PCR, and the TCRdb table lists in-frame clones only, not all of them. The repertoire consists of over 80,000 clones, with around 80% occurring once and the leading ten covering about 5.5%. Germline CDR1 and CDR2: SEHNR and FQNEAQ (reference sequence). Trimming left V 2 bases short and J 14 bases short, with 16 bases between. The CDR3 totals 14 residues. V gene TRBV7-9 combines with J gene TRBJ1-6; D may be TRBD1 (6 bases). This TCR was sampled from a man aged 35 to 55 in good health and CMV-seropositive. Sequenced input: PBMCs. CDR3 coding DNA: TGTGCCAGCAGCTTATTCCCCACGGACAGAGCCCTCCACTTT. Its protein product is CASSLFPTDRALHF.